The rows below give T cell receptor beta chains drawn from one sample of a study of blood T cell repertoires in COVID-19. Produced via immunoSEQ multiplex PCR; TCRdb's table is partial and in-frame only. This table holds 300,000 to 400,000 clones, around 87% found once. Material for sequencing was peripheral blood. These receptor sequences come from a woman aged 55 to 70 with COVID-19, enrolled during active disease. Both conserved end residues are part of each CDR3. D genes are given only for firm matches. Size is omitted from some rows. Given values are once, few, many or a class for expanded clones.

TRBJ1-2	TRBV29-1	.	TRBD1	TGCAGCGTTAAACAACGACAGGGCCTAACGACTAACTATGGCTACACCTTC	CSVKQRQGLTTNYGYTF
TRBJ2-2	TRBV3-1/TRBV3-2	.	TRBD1	TGTGCCAGCAGCCGGACAGGGGTAGCCGGGGAGCTGTTTTTT	CASSRTGVAGELFF
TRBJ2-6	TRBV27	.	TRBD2	TGTGCCAGCAGTCAAGGACTAGCGGGGTACTCTGGGGCCAACGTCCTGACTTTC	CASSQGLAGYSGANVLTF
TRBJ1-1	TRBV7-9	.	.	TGTGCCAGCAACCACCCACCAGCAGGGGATGAGGGTTACACTGAAGCTTTCTTT	CASNHPPAGDEGYTEAFF
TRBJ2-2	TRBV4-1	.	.	TGCGCCAGCAGCCCCCTTCACACCGGGGAGCTGTTTTTT	CASSPLHTGELFF
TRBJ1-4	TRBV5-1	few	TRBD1	TGCGCCAGCAGCTTGACAGGGGAAAATGAAAAACTGTTTTTT	CASSLTGENEKLFF
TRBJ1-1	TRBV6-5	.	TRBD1	TGTGCCAGCAGTCGCGGACAGGGTGGTGAAGCTTTCTTT	CASSRGQGGEAFF
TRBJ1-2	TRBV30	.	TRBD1	TGTGCCTGGACAGGGGGACCTAACTATGGCTACACCTTC	CAWTGGPNYGYTF
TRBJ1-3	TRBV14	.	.	TGTGCCAGCAGCCAAGCTGGACTTCGAAACACCATATATTTT	CASSQAGLRNTIYF
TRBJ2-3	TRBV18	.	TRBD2	TGTGCCAGCTCACCAGAGCGGGGGCGTACAGATACGCAGTATTTT	CASSPERGRTDTQYF
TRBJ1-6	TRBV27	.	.	TGTGCCAGCAGTCCCAGGGGAGCATCCTATAATTCACCCCTCCACTTT	CASSPRGASYNSPLHF
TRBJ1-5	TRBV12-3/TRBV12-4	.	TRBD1	TGTGCCAGCAGGGGACAGGAGGCTCAGCCCCAGCATTTT	CASRGQEAQPQHF
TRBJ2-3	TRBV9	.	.	TGTGCCAGCAGCGTAGATCTCGGAGAAGATACGCAGTATTTT	CASSVDLGEDTQYF
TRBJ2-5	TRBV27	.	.	TGTGCCAGCAGTTTACGGGCAGGGGCTGAAGAGACCCAGTACTTC	CASSLRAGAEETQYF
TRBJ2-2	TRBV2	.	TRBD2	TGTGCCAGCAGTGAAAAGCGGGGGCTCGCGAACACCGGGGAGCTGTTTTTT	CASSEKRGLANTGELFF
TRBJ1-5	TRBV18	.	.	TGTGCCAGCTCACCATTGGGGGCTGGAAATCAGCCCCAGCATTTT	CASSPLGAGNQPQHF
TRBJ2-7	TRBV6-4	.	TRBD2	TGTGCCAGCAGTGGTTGGGACTACCAATACGAGCAGTACTTC	CASSGWDYQYEQYF
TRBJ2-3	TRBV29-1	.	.	TGCAGCGTCGAGGGGGGGTCGGCAGATACGCAGTATTTT	CSVEGGSADTQYF
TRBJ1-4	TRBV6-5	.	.	TGTGCCATCCCGGGAGGACATGAAAAACTGTTTTTT	CAIPGGHEKLFF
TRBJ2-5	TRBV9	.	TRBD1	TGTGCCAGCAGCCGGGGCGGGACAGGGGGAGAGACCCAGTACTTC	CASSRGGTGGETQYF
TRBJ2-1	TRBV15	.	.	TGTGCCACCAGCAGAGCCGTTTACAATGAGCAGTTCTTC	CATSRAVYNEQFF
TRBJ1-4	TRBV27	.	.	TGTGCCAGCAGTCCCCGAGCGGGTCGGGCTAATGAAAAACTGTTTTTT	CASSPRAGRANEKLFF
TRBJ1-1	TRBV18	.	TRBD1	TGTGCCAGCTCACGGGACAGTGGGGTTACCACTGAAGCTTTCTTT	CASSRDSGVTTEAFF
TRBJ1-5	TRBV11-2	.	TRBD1	TGTGCCAGCAGCTTGGGGACAGGTAGCAATCAGCCCCAGCATTTT	CASSLGTGSNQPQHF
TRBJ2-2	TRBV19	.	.	TGTGCCAGTATGGGGGGGCCCCTCGCAACCGGGGAGCTGTTTTTT	CASMGGPLATGELFF
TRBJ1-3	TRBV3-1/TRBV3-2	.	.	TGTGCCAGCAGCCAAGATAGAAGCTCTGGAAACACCATATATTTT	CASSQDRSSGNTIYF
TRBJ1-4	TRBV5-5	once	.	TGTGCCAGCAGCTTGGCCGGGGGGACATTTGAAAAACTGTTTTTT	CASSLAGGTFEKLFF
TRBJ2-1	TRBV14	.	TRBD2	TGTGCCAGCAGCCAAGCTAGCGGGGGGGCAAATGAGCAGTTCTTC	CASSQASGGANEQFF
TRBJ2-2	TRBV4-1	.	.	TGCGCCAGCAGCCTCCTTACAGGGAGCACCGGGGAGCTGTTTTTT	CASSLLTGSTGELFF
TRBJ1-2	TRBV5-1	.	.	TGCGCCAGCAGCTTTGGACAGACTAACTATGGCTACACCTTC	CASSFGQTNYGYTF
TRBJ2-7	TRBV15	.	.	TGTGCCACCAGCTCGATGCCCGACCGGGGGCAGTACTTC	CATSSMPDRGQYF
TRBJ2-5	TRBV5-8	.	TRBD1	TGTGCCAGCAGCCGAGACAGGGTAGAGACCCAGTACTTC	CASSRDRVETQYF
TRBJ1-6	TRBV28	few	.	TGTGCCAGCAGTTTAACAGGCAATACCGTCCCCCTCGATTCACCCCTCCACTTT	CASSLTGNTVPLDSPLHF
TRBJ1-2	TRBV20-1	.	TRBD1	TGCAGTGCTAGTACGGACAGGGACTATGGCTACACCTTC	CSASTDRDYGYTF
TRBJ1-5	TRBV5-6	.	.	TGTGCCAGCAGCTACTTCGCAATAGTTAATCAGCCCCAGCATTTT	CASSYFAIVNQPQHF
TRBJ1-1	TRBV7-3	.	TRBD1	TGTGCCAGCAGCATCTCGACAGGGGCAGTGGAAGCTTTCTTT	CASSISTGAVEAFF
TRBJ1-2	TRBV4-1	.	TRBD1	TGCGCCAGCAGCCAAGTAGGGACAGGGGGACGCTATGGCTACACCTTC	CASSQVGTGGRYGYTF
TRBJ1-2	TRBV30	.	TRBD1	TGTGCCTGGAGCGCCCGACAGGGTATGGGGTATGGCTACACCTTC	CAWSARQGMGYGYTF
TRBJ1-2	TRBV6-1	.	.	TGTGCCAGCAGTGTAACTACTCCTCAGGGGCACTATGGCTACACCTTC	CASSVTTPQGHYGYTF
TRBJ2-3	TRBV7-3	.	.	TGTGCCAGCAGCTTAGAGGCGGGCGCGGGGACAGATACGCAGTATTTT	CASSLEAGAGTDTQYF
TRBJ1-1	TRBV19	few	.	TGTGCCAGTAGTATACAGGCGAACACTGAAGCTTTCTTT	CASSIQANTEAFF
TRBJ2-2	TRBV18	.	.	TGTGCCAGCTCACCACAGGCAGGAGGGGCCCGGTCCGGGGAGCTGTTTTTT	CASSPQAGGARSGELFF
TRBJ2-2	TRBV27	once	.	TGTGCCAGCAGTTTTGGAGGTTTTAACACCGGGGAGCTGTTTTTT	CASSFGGFNTGELFF
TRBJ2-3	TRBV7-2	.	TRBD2	TGTGCCAGCAGCTTCACCAGCGGGGTGGCGGATACGCAGTATTTT	CASSFTSGVADTQYF
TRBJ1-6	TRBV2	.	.	TGTGCCAGCAGTGAGCAGGGTCGAAATTCACCCCTCCACTTT	CASSEQGRNSPLHF